The clone carrying this T cell receptor (beta chain) was recorded many times. Germline V gives CDR1 SGHTA, CDR2 FQGNSA. Trimming at V came to 1 base and at J to 6 bases, leaving 5 bases not matched to a gene. The CDR3 runs 14 residues. TCRdb keeps only in-frame clones here, not all; method: immunoSEQ multiplex PCR. The sample yields 90,000 to 150,000 clones, approximately 58% seen once. This sample was included in a study of cytotoxic CD8 clonotypes in ibrutinib-treated CLL. The gene calls are TRBV7-2 and TRBJ2-7; TRBD2 aligns across 8 bases. Specimen: PBMCs, collected after 24 months of ibrutinib treatment. The TCR was taken from a human donor with chronic lymphocytic leukemia. The CDR3 DNA follows: TGTGCCAGCAGCTTAGTCGGGGGGGCCCTCGAGCAGTACTTC. Its protein product is CASSLVGGALEQYF.